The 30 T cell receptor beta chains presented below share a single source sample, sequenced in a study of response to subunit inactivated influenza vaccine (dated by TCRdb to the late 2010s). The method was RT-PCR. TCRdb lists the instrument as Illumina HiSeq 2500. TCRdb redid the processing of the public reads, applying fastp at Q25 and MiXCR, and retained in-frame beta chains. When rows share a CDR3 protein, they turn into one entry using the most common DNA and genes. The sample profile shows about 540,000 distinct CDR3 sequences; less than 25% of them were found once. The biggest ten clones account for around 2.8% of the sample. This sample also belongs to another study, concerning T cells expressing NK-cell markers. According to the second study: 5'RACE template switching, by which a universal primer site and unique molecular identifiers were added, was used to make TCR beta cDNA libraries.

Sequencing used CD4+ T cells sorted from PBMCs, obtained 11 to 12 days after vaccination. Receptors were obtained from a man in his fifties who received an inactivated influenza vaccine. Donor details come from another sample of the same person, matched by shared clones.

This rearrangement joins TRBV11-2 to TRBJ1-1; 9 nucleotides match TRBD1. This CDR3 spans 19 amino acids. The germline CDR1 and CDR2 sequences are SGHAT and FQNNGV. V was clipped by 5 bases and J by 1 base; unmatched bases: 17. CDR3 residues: CASSPGTGKGKHRNTEAFF. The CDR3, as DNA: TGTGCCAGCAGCCCCGGGACAGGGAAGGGGAAGCACCGGAACACTGAAGCTTTCTTT.

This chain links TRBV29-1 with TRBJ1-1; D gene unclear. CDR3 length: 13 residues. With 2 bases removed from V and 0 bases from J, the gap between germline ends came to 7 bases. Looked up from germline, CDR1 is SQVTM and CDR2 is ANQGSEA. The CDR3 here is CSVEQTLNTEAFF. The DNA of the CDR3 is TGCAGCGTTGAACAGACCTTGAACACTGAAGCTTTCTTT. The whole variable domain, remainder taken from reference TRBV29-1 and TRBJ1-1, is SAVISQKPSRDICQRGTSLTIQCQVDSQVTMMFWYRQQPGQSLTLIATANQGSEATYESGFVIDKFPISRPNLTFSTLTVSNMSPEDSSIYLCSVEQTLNTEAFFGQGTRLTVV.

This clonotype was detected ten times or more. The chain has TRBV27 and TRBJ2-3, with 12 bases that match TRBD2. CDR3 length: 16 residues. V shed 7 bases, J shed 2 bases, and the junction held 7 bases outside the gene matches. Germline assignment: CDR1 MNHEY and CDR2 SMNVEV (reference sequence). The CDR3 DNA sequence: TGTGCCAGCACCCCTGGACTAGCGGGAATCACAGATACGCAGTATTTT. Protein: CASTPGLAGITDTQYF.

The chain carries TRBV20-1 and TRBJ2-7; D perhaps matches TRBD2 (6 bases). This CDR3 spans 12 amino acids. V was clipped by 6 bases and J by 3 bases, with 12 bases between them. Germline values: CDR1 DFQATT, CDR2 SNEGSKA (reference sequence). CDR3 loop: CSAPGAVYEQYF. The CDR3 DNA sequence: TGCAGTGCCCCGGGAGCGGTCTACGAGCAGTACTTC.

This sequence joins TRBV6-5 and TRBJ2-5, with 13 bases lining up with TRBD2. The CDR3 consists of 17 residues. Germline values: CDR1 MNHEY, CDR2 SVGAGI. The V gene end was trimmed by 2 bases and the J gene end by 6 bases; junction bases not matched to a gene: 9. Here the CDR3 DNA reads TGTGCCAGCAGTTACACGGGACTAGCGGGACCCGAGAAGACCCAGTACTTC. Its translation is CASSYTGLAGPEKTQYF.

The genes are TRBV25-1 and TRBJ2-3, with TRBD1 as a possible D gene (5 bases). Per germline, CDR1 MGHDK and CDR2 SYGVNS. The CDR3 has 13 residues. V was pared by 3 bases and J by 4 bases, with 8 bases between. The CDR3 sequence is CASSDSRADTQYF. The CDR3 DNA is TGTGCCAGCAGTGATTCCAGGGCAGATACGCAGTATTTT.

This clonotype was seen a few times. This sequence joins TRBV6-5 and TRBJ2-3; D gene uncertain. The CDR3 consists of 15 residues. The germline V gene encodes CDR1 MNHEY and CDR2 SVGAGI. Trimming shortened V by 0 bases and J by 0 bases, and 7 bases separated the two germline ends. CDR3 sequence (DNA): TGTGCCAGCAGTTACTCGCCGCTTAGCACAGATACGCAGTATTTT. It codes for CASSYSPLSTDTQYF.

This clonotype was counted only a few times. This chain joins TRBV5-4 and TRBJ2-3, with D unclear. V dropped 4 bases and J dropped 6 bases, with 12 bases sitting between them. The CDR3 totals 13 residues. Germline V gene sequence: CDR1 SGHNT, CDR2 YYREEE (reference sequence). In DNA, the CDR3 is TGTGCCAGCAGCCCTCGGCGGACGGATACGCAGTATTTT. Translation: CASSPRRTDTQYF.

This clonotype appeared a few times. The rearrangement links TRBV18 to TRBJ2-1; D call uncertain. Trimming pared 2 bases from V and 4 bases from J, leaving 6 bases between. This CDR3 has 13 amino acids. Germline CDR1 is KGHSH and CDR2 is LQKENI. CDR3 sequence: CASSPWAYNEQFF. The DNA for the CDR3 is TGTGCCAGCTCACCATGGGCTTACAATGAGCAGTTCTTC.

The CDR3 loop reads CATSREGNLAKNIQYF. CDR3 in DNA: TGTGCCACCAGCAGAGAGGGCAACCTAGCCAAAAACATTCAGTACTTC. The genes are TRBV15 and TRBJ2-4; no reliable D call. The CDR3 has 16 residues. V was pared by 0 bases and J by 0 bases, with 9 bases between. CDR1 and CDR2 from the germline V gene are LNHNV and YYDKDF (reference sequence). The full variable domain, its missing parts supplied by reference TRBV15 and TRBJ2-4, is DAMVIQNPRYQVTQFGKPVTLSCSQTLNHNVMYWYQQKSSQAPKLLFHYYDKDFNNEADTPDNFQSRRPNTSFCFLDIRSPGLGDTAMYLCATSREGNLAKNIQYFGAGTRLSVL.

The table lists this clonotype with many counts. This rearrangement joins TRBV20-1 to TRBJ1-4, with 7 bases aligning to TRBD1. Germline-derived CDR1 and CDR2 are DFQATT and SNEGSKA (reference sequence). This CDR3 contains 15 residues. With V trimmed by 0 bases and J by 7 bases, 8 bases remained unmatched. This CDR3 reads CSARDLSQGIEKLFF. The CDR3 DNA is TGCAGTGCTAGAGATCTCTCACAGGGGATTGAAAAACTGTTTTTT.

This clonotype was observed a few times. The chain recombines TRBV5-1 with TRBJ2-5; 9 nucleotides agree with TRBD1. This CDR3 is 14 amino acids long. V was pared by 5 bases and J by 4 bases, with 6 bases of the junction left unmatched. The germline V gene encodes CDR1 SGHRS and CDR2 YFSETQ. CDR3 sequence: CASRDRGGTETQYF. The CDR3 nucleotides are TGCGCCAGCAGGGACAGGGGTGGCACAGAGACCCAGTACTTC.

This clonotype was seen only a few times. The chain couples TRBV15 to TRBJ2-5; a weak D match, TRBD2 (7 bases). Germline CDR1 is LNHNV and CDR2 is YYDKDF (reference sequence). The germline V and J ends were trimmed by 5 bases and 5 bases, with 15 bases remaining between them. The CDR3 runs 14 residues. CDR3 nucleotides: TGTGCCACCAGCCCTGGGGGGGGCGCGGAGACCCAGTACTTC. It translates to CATSPGGGAETQYF.

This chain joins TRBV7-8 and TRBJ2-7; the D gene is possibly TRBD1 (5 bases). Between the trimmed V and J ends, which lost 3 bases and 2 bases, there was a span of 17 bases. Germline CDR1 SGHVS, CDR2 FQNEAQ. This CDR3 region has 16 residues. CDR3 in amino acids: CASSLLTASSTYEQYF. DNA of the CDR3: TGTGCCAGCAGCTTGTTGACAGCGTCATCTACCTACGAGCAGTACTTC.

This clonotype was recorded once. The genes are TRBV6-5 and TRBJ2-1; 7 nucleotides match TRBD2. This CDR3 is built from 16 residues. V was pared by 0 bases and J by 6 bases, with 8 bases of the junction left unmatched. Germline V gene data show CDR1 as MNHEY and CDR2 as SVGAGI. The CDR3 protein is CASSYSASGLPNEQFF. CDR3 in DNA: TGTGCCAGCAGTTACTCTGCTAGCGGCCTACCCAATGAGCAGTTCTTC.

The DNA of the CDR3 is TGTGCCATCAGTGAGAGGGAGTCCGGGGAGCTGTTTTTT. Translation gives CAISERESGELFF. The chain couples TRBV10-3 to TRBJ2-2; TRBD2 is a possible D gene (5 bases). Germline V lookup: CDR1 ENHRY, CDR2 SYGVKD. The V and J ends lost 2 bases and 6 bases respectively, with 7 bases between them. The CDR3 sequence is 13 residues long.

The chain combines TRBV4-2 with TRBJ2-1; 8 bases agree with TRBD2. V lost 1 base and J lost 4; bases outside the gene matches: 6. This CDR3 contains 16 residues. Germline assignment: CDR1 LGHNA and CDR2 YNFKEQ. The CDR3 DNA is TGTGCCAGCAGCCAAGCCGGGGGGGGGTCTTACAATGAGCAGTTCTTC. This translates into CASSQAGGGSYNEQFF.

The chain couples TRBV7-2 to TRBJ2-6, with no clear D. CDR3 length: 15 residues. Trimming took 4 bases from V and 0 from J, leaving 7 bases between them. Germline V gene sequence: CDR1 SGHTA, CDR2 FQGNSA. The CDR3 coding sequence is TGTGCCAGCAGCTCGAGAACCTCTGGGGCCAACGTCCTGACTTTC. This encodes CASSSRTSGANVLTF.

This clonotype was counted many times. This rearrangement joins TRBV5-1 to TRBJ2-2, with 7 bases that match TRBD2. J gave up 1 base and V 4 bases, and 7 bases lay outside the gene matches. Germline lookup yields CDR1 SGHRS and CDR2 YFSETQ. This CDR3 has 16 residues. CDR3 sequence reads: CASSRSGAKNTGELFF. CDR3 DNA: TGCGCCAGCAGCAGAAGCGGGGCGAAGAACACCGGGGAGCTGTTTTTT. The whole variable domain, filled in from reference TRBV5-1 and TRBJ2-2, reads KAGVTQTPRYLIKTRGQQVTLSCSPISGHRSVSWYQQTPGQGLQFLFEYFSETQRNKGNFPGRFSGRQFSNSRSEMNVSTLELGDSALYLCASSRSGAKNTGELFFGEGSRLTVL.

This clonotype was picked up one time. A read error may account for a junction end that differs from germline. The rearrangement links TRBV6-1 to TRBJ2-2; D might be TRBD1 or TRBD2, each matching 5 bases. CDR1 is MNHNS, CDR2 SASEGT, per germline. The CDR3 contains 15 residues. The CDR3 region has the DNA TGTGCCAGCGGTCCGGGGCTCGCGAACACCGGGGAGCTCTTTTTT. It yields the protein CASGPGLANTGELFF.

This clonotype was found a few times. CDR3 residues: CASSLDTLAGTYEQYF. CDR3 nucleotides: TGTGCCAGCAGCTTAGACACGCTAGCGGGAACGTACGAGCAGTACTTC. The V gene is TRBV7-2, the J gene TRBJ2-7; 9 nucleotides match TRBD2. Germline CDR1 SGHTA, CDR2 FQGNSA. With V trimmed by 1 base and J by 4 bases, 8 bases remained unmatched. This CDR3 region has 16 residues.

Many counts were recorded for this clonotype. The CDR3 reads CASSLTGDEQYF. The CDR3 DNA reads as TGCGCCAGCAGCTTGACAGGGGACGAGCAGTACTTC. The chain employs TRBV5-1 and TRBJ2-7, with 7 positions matching TRBD1. CDR1 and CDR2 from the germline V gene are SGHRS and YFSETQ. The trim removed 1 base at V and 5 bases at J, leaving 0 bases unmatched. The CDR3 covers 12 residues.

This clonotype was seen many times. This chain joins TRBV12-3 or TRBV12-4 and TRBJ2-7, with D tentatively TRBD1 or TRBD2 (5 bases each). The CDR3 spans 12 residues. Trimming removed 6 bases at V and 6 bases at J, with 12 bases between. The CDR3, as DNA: TGTGCCAGCAGCCATCATGGGGGCGAGCAGTACTTC. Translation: CASSHHGGEQYF.

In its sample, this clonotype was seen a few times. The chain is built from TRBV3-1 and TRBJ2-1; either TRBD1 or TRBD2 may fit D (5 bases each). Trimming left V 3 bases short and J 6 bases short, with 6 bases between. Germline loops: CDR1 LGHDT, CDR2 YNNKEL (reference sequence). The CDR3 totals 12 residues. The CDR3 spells CASSQRGNEQFF. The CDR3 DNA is TGTGCCAGCAGCCAGAGGGGCAATGAGCAGTTCTTC.

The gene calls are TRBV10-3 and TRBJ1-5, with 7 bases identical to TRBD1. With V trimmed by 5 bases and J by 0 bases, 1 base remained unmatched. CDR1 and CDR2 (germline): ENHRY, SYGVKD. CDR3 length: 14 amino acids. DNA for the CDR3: TGTGCCATCAGTAGACAGGGTAGCAATCAGCCCCAGCATTTT. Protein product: CAISRQGSNQPQHF.

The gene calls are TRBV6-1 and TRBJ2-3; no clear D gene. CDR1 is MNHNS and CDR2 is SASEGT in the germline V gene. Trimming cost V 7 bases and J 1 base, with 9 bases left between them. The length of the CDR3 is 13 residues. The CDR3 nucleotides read TGTGCCAGCACGATGGTGGGCACAGATACGCAGTATTTT. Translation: CASTMVGTDTQYF.

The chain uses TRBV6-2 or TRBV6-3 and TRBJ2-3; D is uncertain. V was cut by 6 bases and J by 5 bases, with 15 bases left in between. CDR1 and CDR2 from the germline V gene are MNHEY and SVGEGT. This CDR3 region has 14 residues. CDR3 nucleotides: TGTGCCAGCAGCCGCTATGGGCGTGGAGATACGCAGTATTTT. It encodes CASSRYGRGDTQYF.

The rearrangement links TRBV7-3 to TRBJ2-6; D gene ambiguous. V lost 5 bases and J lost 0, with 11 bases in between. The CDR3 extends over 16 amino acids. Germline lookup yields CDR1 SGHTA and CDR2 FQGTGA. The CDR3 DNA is TGTGCCAGCAGCGCTAACCCTAACTCTGGGGCCAACGTCCTGACTTTC. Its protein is CASSANPNSGANVLTF. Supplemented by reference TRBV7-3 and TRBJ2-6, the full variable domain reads GAGVSQTPSNKVTEKGKYVELRCDPISGHTALYWYRQSLGQGPEFLIYFQGTGAADDSGLPNDRFFAVRPEGSVSTLKIQRTERGDSAVYLCASSANPNSGANVLTFGAGSRLTVL.

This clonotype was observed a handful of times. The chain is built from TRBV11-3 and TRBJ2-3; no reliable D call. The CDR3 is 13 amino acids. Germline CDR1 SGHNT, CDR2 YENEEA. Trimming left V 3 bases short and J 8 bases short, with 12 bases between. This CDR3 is CASSFFPSGTQYF. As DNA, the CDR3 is TGTGCCAGCAGCTTCTTCCCCTCGGGTACGCAGTATTTT.

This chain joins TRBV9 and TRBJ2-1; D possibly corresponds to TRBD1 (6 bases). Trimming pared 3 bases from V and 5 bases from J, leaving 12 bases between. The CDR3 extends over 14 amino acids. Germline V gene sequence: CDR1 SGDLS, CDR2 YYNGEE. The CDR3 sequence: CASSAFPGDNEQFF. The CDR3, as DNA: TGTGCCAGCAGCGCATTTCCAGGGGACAATGAGCAGTTCTTC.